The 27 T cell receptor beta chains reported below all come from one sample, sequenced in a study of cytomegalovirus exposure and HLA in healthy donors. The study ran its PCR with 60 Vbeta and 13 Jbeta primers. Here immunoSEQ multiplex PCR was the method, and the copy in TCRdb shows in-frame clones only, minus some. The sample includes 52,000 or so clones, 70% to 80% seen only once; the top ten take around 2.9%. The sequencing input was PBMCs. The receptor source for this set is a middle-aged woman in good health and CMV-seropositive.

About this clone itself: The junction departs from germline at one end; a sequencing error may be responsible. The J gene is TRBJ1-1, the V gene TRBV10-2, with D possibly matching TRBD1 (5 bases). From germline, CDR1 is WSHSY and CDR2 SAAADI. CDR3 length equals 14 residues. Written as DNA, the CDR3 is TGCGCCAGCAGCGAGTCGGGGCGGGGGACTGAAGCTTTCTTT. Protein: CASSESGRGTEAFF.

The chain recombines TRBV5-4 with TRBJ2-5; 7 bases fit TRBD2. The junction had 11 bases not matched to a gene; V was cut back by 0 bases and J by 3 bases. Germline CDR1 and CDR2: SGHNT and YYREEE (reference sequence). The length of the CDR3 is 17 residues. The CDR3 DNA reads as TGTGCCAGCAGCTTGGGTCTTGCGGGAGCGGGGAAAGAGACCCAGTACTTC. Residues: CASSLGLAGAGKETQYF.

This clone was counted a few times. This chain links TRBV5-3 with TRBJ2-1; TRBD1 matches 7 bases. TRBV5-3 is treated as an ORF (open reading frame) with a function not yet certain. This CDR3 comprises 16 residues. The V segment lost 4 bases and the J segment 1 base; nucleotides outside the gene matches: 8. The CDR3 DNA reads as TGTGCCAGAAGCACCCGAGACAGGGAATCCTACAATGAGCAGTTCTTC. This translates into CARSTRDRESYNEQFF.

This clone was observed a handful of times. The V call is TRBV5-1, the J call TRBJ2-7, with TRBD2 matching 8 bases. J lost 4 bases, V lost 4 bases, and 13 bases had no gene match. Germline values: CDR1 SGHRS, CDR2 YFSETQ. This CDR3 comprises 16 residues. In DNA form, the CDR3 reads TGCGCCAGCAGCCTGAGACGCGGGGGGACTACGTACGAGCAGTACTTC. Translating it yields CASSLRRGGTTYEQYF.

J is TRBJ2-7 and V is TRBV27; perhaps TRBD1 as D (5 bases). Trimming took off 6 bases at V and 4 bases at J, with 16 bases between the two ends. CDR3 length equals 14 residues. CDR1 is MNHEY, CDR2 SMNVEV, per germline (reference sequence). The CDR3 loop reads CASSPRGVPYEQYF. As DNA, the CDR3 is TGTGCCAGCAGCCCAAGGGGCGTCCCTTACGAGCAGTACTTC.

The CDR3 DNA reads TGCGCCAGCAGCTCAAAGTTAGATGGTCCCGGGGAGCTGTTTTTT. Amino acids: CASSSKLDGPGELFF. The chain joins TRBV5-1 to TRBJ2-2; D is unresolved. CDR3 length: 15 residues. The germline gives CDR1 SGHRS, CDR2 YFSETQ. The ends were cut back, 3 bases at V and 6 bases at J, with 15 bases in the middle.

The J gene is TRBJ2-7, the V gene TRBV27; the match to TRBD1 covers 10 bases. After removal of 6 bases from V and 4 bases from J, the junction contained 6 bases not matched to a gene. This CDR3 has 14 amino acids. CDR1 is MNHEY, CDR2 SMNVEV, per germline (reference sequence). The CDR3 DNA follows: TGTGCCAGCAGCCTCACGGGACAGGGGTACGAGCAGTACTTC. The encoded protein is CASSLTGQGYEQYF.

This clone occurred a few times. This rearrangement joins TRBV27 to TRBJ2-7, with D hard to call. The CDR3 has 12 amino acids. V was shortened by 9 bases and J by 0 bases, with 9 bases between the two germline ends. Germline assignment: CDR1 MNHEY and CDR2 SMNVEV (reference sequence). The CDR3 region has the DNA TGTGCCAGTGGTATCAGCTCCTACGAGCAGTACTTC. Protein sequence: CASGISSYEQYF.

This sequence joins TRBV6-6 and TRBJ2-3; TRBD2 matches at 9 bases. CDR3 length equals 15 residues. V shed 6 bases, J shed 3 bases, and the junction held 7 bases outside the gene matches. Germline lookup yields CDR1 MNHNY and CDR2 SVGAGI (reference sequence). CDR3 protein: CASSYGTSLTDTQYF. The CDR3 DNA sequence: TGTGCCAGCAGCTACGGGACTAGCTTAACAGATACGCAGTATTTT.

The rearrangement uses TRBV10-2 and TRBJ2-7; possible D gene TRBD2, 5 bases. The CDR3 covers 13 residues. The V end was cut by 4 bases, the J end by 0 bases, with 7 bases between. Germline lookup yields CDR1 WSHSY and CDR2 SAAADI. This CDR3 reads CASSARGSYEQYF. In DNA, the CDR3 is TGCGCCAGCAGTGCCCGGGGCTCCTACGAGCAGTACTTC.

The V gene is TRBV29-1, the J gene TRBJ1-4, with 7 bases matching TRBD1. Trimming took 6 bases from V and 8 from J; bases not matched to a gene: 9. Germline V gives CDR1 SQVTM, CDR2 ANQGSEA. There are 13 residues in the CDR3. CDR3 sequence (DNA): TGCAGCGTGATAAGACAGGGCCGGGAAAAACTGTTTTTT. This encodes CSVIRQGREKLFF.

This chain links TRBV28 with TRBJ2-1; perhaps TRBD1 as D (6 bases). This CDR3 comprises 13 residues. CDR1 MDHEN and CDR2 SYDVKM come from the germline V gene. Trimming pared 1 base from V and 8 bases from J, leaving 9 bases between. The CDR3 nucleotides read TGTGCCAGCAGTTTATACAGGGTGGATGAGCAGTTCTTC. Protein sequence: CASSLYRVDEQFF. The full variable domain, completed using reference TRBV28 and TRBJ2-1, is DVKVTQSSRYLVKRTGEKVFLECVQDMDHENMFWYRQDPGLGLRLIYFSYDVKMKEKGDIPEGYSVSREKKERFSLILESASTNQTSMYLCASSLYRVDEQFFGPGTRLTVL.

V usage is TRBV28 and J usage is TRBJ2-7; 7 bases match TRBD1. CDR3 length: 15 amino acids. V gave up 1 base and J gave up 3 bases; unmatched junction bases: 6. Germline V CDR1 and CDR2: MDHEN, SYDVKM. Here the CDR3 reads CASSLFGTEYYEQYF. CDR3 nucleotide sequence: TGTGCCAGCAGTTTATTTGGGACAGAATACTACGAGCAGTACTTC.

The chain recombines TRBV5-8 with TRBJ1-6; D call uncertain. V lost 5 bases, J lost 6 bases, and 12 bases lay in between. CDR1 is SGHTS and CDR2 is YDEGEE in the germline V gene. The CDR3 covers 14 residues. CDR3 nucleotides: TGTGCCAGCAGACCGGGGTTTGTTAATTCACCCCTCCACTTT. Its protein is CASRPGFVNSPLHF.

The chain is built from TRBV19 and TRBJ2-5; TRBD2 is a possible D gene (7 bases). Trimming pared 3 bases from V and 7 bases from J, leaving 12 bases between. The CDR3 consists of 13 residues. CDR1 LNHDA and CDR2 SQIVND come from the germline V gene (reference sequence). As DNA, the CDR3 is TGTGCCAGTAGTATGCGGGGAGGGGGGACCCAGTACTTC. Protein: CASSMRGGGTQYF.

This clone has just one count. The chain uses TRBV7-3 and TRBJ2-1, with D perhaps TRBD2 (5 bases). Germline V lookup: CDR1 SGHTA, CDR2 FQGTGA. This CDR3 has 15 residues. Trimming left V 5 bases short and J 5 bases short, with 16 bases between. The CDR3 loop reads CASSTNTDSHNEQFF. CDR3 nucleotide sequence: TGTGCCAGCAGCACTAATACGGACTCACACAATGAGCAGTTCTTC.

In DNA, the CDR3 is TGTGCCAGCAGCATTAACAGGGTTTCCCTCGATGAGCAGTTCTTC. Amino acids: CASSINRVSLDEQFF. The J gene is TRBJ2-1, the V gene TRBV11-3; D may be TRBD1 (6 bases). This CDR3 region has 15 residues. Germline CDR1 and CDR2: SGHNT and YENEEA. The V end was cut by 5 bases, the J end by 8 bases, with 19 bases between.

The rearrangement links TRBV19 to TRBJ1-6, with a possible D match to TRBD1 (5 bases). V was trimmed by 6 bases and J by 5 bases, leaving 11 bases between them. There are 14 residues in the CDR3. Germline-derived CDR1 and CDR2 are LNHDA and SQIVND (reference sequence). The CDR3 nucleotides read TGTGCCAGTAGCCCGGGACTCCATAATTCACCCCTCCACTTT. Protein sequence: CASSPGLHNSPLHF.

The rearrangement links TRBV5-4 to TRBJ1-2; 9 nucleotides match TRBD1. CDR1 and CDR2 (germline): SGHNT, YYREEE (reference sequence). After removal of 5 bases from V and 4 bases from J, the junction contained 9 bases not matched to a gene. This CDR3 spans 15 amino acids. The CDR3 nucleotides are TGTGCCAGCAGTCCAGGTGGGACAGGGTCCTATGGCTACACCTTC. As protein: CASSPGGTGSYGYTF.

This chain joins TRBV18 and TRBJ1-6; maybe TRBD1 (5 bases). V lost 6 bases and J 11 bases, leaving 14 bases between the germline ends. The CDR3 has 13 residues. Germline CDR1 KGHSH, CDR2 LQKENI. This chain's CDR3 is CASSSDSRPPLHF. CDR3 DNA: TGTGCCAGCTCGTCCGACAGTAGGCCACCCCTCCACTTT.

This clone ranks as medium-sized. The chain has TRBV5-1 and TRBJ1-1; D possibly corresponds to TRBD1 (5 bases). V gave up 8 bases and J gave up 4 bases, with 6 bases separating them. The CDR3 covers 10 residues. Germline loops: CDR1 SGHRS, CDR2 YFSETQ. CDR3 DNA: TGCGCCAGGGGGGGCACTGAAGCTTTCTTT. Translating gives CARGGTEAFF. The full variable domain, in which reference TRBV5-1 and TRBJ1-1 provide the parts outside the CDR3, is KAGVTQTPRYLIKTRGQQVTLSCSPISGHRSVSWYQQTPGQGLQFLFEYFSETQRNKGNFPGRFSGRQFSNSRSEMNVSTLELGDSALYLCARGGTEAFFGQGTRLTVV.

This clone has only a few counts. The V gene is TRBV10-1, the J gene TRBJ1-1, with TRBD1 matching over 12 bases. V gave up 6 bases and J gave up 5 bases; unmatched junction bases: 4. From germline, CDR1 is WNHNN and CDR2 SYGVQD (reference sequence). The CDR3 consists of 14 residues. The CDR3 loop reads CASRRDRGQTEAFF. The CDR3 DNA is TGCGCCAGCAGGAGGGACAGGGGGCAAACTGAAGCTTTCTTT.

The chain carries TRBV29-1 and TRBJ1-3, with TRBD1 as a possible D gene (5 bases). The V gene's germline CDR1 is SQVTM and CDR2 ANQGSEA. V lost 5 bases and J 0 bases, leaving 8 bases between the germline ends. CDR3 length equals 13 residues. The CDR3 nucleotides read TGCAGCGTTCGCGACAGCTCTGGAAACACCATATATTTT. Its translation is CSVRDSSGNTIYF.

This sequence joins TRBV18 and TRBJ1-2; D ambiguous. The V end was cut by 2 bases, the J end by 10 bases, with 20 bases between. The CDR3 sequence is 15 residues long. Germline V lookup: CDR1 KGHSH, CDR2 LQKENI. The CDR3 coding sequence is TGTGCCAGCTCACCAACACAATCTCCGGTACGGGACTACACCTTC. It is translated as CASSPTQSPVRDYTF.

This chain joins TRBV2 and TRBJ2-7; D uncertain. The V gene's germline CDR1 is SNHLY and CDR2 FYNNEI. Trimming took 4 bases from V and 1 from J, leaving 11 bases between them. The CDR3 is made up of 14 amino acids. The CDR3 loop reads CASSAELDSYEQYF. The CDR3 nucleotides read TGTGCCAGCAGTGCAGAGCTAGATTCCTACGAGCAGTACTTC.

This chain uses TRBV5-1 with TRBJ2-5; 9 nucleotides match TRBD1. After removal of 4 bases from V and 5 bases from J, the junction contained 3 bases not matched to a gene. This CDR3 comprises 13 residues. Germline CDR1 is SGHRS and CDR2 is YFSETQ. The CDR3 protein is CASSTGGAETQYF. The CDR3 DNA sequence: TGCGCCAGCAGCACAGGGGGCGCGGAGACCCAGTACTTC.

The chain is built from TRBV7-9 and TRBJ2-5; 10 bases fit TRBD1. The germline V gene encodes CDR1 SEHNR and CDR2 FQNEAQ (reference sequence). The CDR3 extends over 15 amino acids. V lost 11 bases to trimming and J lost 2 bases; unmatched junction nucleotides: 11. The CDR3 sequence: CAGERDRGGQETQYF. CDR3 bases: TGTGCCGGAGAACGGGACAGGGGTGGGCAAGAGACCCAGTACTTC.